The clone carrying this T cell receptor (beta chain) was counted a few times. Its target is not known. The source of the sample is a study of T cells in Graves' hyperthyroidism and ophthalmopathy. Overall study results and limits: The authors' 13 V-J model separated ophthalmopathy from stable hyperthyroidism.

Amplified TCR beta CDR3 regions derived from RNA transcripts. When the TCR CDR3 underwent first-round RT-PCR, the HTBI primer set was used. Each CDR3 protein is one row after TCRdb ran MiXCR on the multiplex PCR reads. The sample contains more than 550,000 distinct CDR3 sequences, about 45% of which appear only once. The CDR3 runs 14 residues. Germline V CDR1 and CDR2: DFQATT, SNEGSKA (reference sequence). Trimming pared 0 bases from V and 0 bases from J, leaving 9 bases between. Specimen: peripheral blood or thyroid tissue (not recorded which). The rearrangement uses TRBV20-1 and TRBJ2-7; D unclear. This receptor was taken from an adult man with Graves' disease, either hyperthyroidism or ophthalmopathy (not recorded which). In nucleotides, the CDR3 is TGCAGTGCTAGAGAGGGTGTTAGCTCCTACGAGCAGTACTTC. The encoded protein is CSAREGVSSYEQYF.